Listed below are T cell receptor beta chains from one sample, sequenced in a study of regulatory T cells in long-lasting Graves disease. Via MiXCR, TCRdb re-called the multiplex PCR reads, giving one row per CDR3 protein. Seen here are fewer than 450,000 distinct CDR3 sequences, about 25% observed once, and the top ten hold about a quarter. This specimen was peripheral blood mononuclear cells (PBMCs), taken when the disease was refractory, from a patient treated with antithyroid drugs. The receptors were sampled from a female donor with Graves disease. CDR3s include the opening cysteine and the closing phenylalanine or tryptophan. The D gene is left open where the match is weak. Clone size is stated in some rows and not others, as once, few, many or a class when expanded.

D,V,J,size,length,CDR3,DNA
-,TRBV19,TRBJ1-5,few,16,CASTYGAEYSNQPQHF,TGTGCCAGTACCTACGGCGCGGAATATAGCAATCAGCCCCAGCATTTT
TRBD1,TRBV7-9,TRBJ1-2,-,15,CASSGQGMVLSGYTF,TGTGCCAGCAGCGGACAGGGGATGGTACTGTCTGGCTACACCTTC
TRBD1,TRBV6-2/TRBV6-3,TRBJ1-1,-,12,CASKLDRGEAFF,TGTGCCAGCAAGCTGGACAGGGGTGAAGCTTTCTTT
-,TRBV27,TRBJ1-5,few,14,CASSSSGTPQPQHF,TGTGCCAGCAGTTCTTCCGGGACACCTCAGCCCCAGCATTTT
-,TRBV9,TRBJ2-6,-,16,CASSNQAGSGANVLTF,TGTGCCAGCAGCAACCAGGCGGGATCTGGGGCCAACGTCCTGACTTTC
-,TRBV6-2/TRBV6-3,TRBJ1-5,many,13,CASSYQGNQPQHF,TGTGCCAGCAGTTACCAGGGCAATCAGCCCCAGCATTTT
-,TRBV15,TRBJ1-2,few,16,CATSRGLRTENYGYTF,TGTGCCACCAGCAGAGGATTACGGACAGAAAACTATGGCTACACCTTC
-,TRBV7-9,TRBJ1-1,-,14,CASSFLGVNTEAFF,TGTGCCAGCAGCTTTCTAGGGGTGAACACTGAAGCTTTCTTT
-,TRBV27,TRBJ1-5,-,15,CASRNGQNHNQPQHF,TGTGCCAGCAGGAACGGACAGAACCACAATCAGCCCCAGCATTTT
-,TRBV5-1,TRBJ2-1,-,14,CASSNDWGNNEQFF,TGCGCCAGCAGTAATGACTGGGGTAATAATGAGCAGTTCTTC
TRBD1,TRBV7-3,TRBJ1-1,-,17,CASSLGGGRQGSTEAFF,TGTGCCAGCAGCTTAGGAGGGGGGAGACAGGGTAGCACTGAAGCTTTCTTT
-,TRBV5-5,TRBJ1-5,few,16,CASSSRAGGGNQPQHF,TGTGCCAGCAGCTCCAGGGCGGGTGGGGGCAATCAGCCCCAGCATTTT
-,TRBV28,TRBJ1-2,many,16,CASSLFGILSLYGYTF,TGTGCCAGCAGTTTATTCGGGATCCTATCTCTCTATGGCTACACCTTC
-,TRBV19,TRBJ1-5,-,15,CASTGRGSWDQPQHF,TGTGCCAGTACCGGGCGGGGGTCCTGGGATCAGCCCCAGCATTTT
-,TRBV30,TRBJ2-2,many,15,CAWRPGHSNTGELFF,TGTGCCTGGAGACCGGGACACTCGAACACCGGGGAGCTGTTTTTT
TRBD2,TRBV27,TRBJ2-1,few,17,CASSFRASGSSGNEQFF,TGTGCCAGCAGTTTCCGAGCTAGCGGGAGCTCGGGCAATGAGCAGTTCTTC
-,TRBV29-1,TRBJ1-3,-,14,CSVVGQSSGNTIYF,TGCAGCGTTGTCGGTCAAAGCTCTGGAAACACCATATATTTT
-,TRBV20-1,TRBJ2-7,-,12,CSASDREDEQYF,TGCAGTGCTAGTGACAGGGAGGACGAGCAGTACTTC
-,TRBV7-2,TRBJ1-3,-,15,CASSPDSHSGNTIYF,TGTGCCAGCAGCCCAGACAGTCACTCTGGAAACACCATATATTTT
TRBD1,TRBV11-2,TRBJ2-5,few,19,CASSLAGGTGVSHQETQYF,TGTGCCAGCAGCTTAGCGGGGGGGACAGGGGTTTCCCATCAAGAGACCCAGTACTTC
TRBD2,TRBV2,TRBJ2-5,many,17,CASSDLRLAGGQETQYF,TGTGCCAGCAGTGACCTACGACTAGCGGGGGGACAAGAGACCCAGTACTTC
-,TRBV9,TRBJ2-5,many,13,CASSSGPQETQYF,TGTGCCAGCAGCTCCGGCCCCCAAGAGACCCAGTACTTC
TRBD1,TRBV20-1,TRBJ2-7,many,13,CSATQGSSYEQYF,TGCAGTGCTACACAGGGGTCCTCCTACGAGCAGTACTTC
-,TRBV7-9,TRBJ2-7,-,14,CASSLVGQGYEQYF,TGTGCCAGCAGCTTAGTGGGGCAGGGCTACGAGCAGTACTTC